These 17 T cell receptor beta chains were all obtained from the same sample, sequenced in a study of shared clonotypes between healthy human individuals. Sequenced by immunoSEQ multiplex PCR; TCRdb stores in-frame clones only, minus some. The repertoire holds roughly 2,000,000 clones, over 85% seen once, with more than 0.95% in the top ten. It was CD45RO-negative cells, positively selected for CCR7, that made up naive CD8 cells, with terminally differentiated effector memory CD45RA+ cells excluded. The specimen sequenced was naive CD8+ T cells sorted from blood. These receptors were taken from a man aged 18 to 30 in good health.

J is TRBJ1-2 and V is TRBV15, with no clear D. CDR1 and CDR2 from the germline V gene are LNHNV and YYDKDF (reference sequence). The CDR3 runs 16 residues. Trimming removed 0 bases at V and 2 bases at J, with 13 bases between. The CDR3 coding sequence is TGTGCCACCAGCAGAGAGTGGACGGAGAAAAACTATGGCTACACCTTC. Translation gives CATSREWTEKNYGYTF.

The chain is built from TRBV5-1 and TRBJ2-2, with D possibly matching TRBD2 (5 bases). Between the trimmed V and J ends, which lost 3 bases and 9 bases, there was a span of 18 bases. This CDR3 contains 15 residues. Germline V gene sequence: CDR1 SGHRS, CDR2 YFSETQ. The CDR3: CASSSRDPATWELFF. CDR3 sequence (DNA): TGCGCCAGCAGCTCCCGGGATCCCGCTACCTGGGAGCTGTTTTTT.

The chain is built from TRBV4-1 and TRBJ1-4; tentatively, D is TRBD1 (5 bases). Germline V gives CDR1 MGHRA, CDR2 YSYEKL. V was trimmed by 3 bases and J by 6 bases, leaving 11 bases between them. The CDR3 totals 14 residues. Here the CDR3 DNA reads TGCGCCAGCAGCCAGGGGGACGCCGATGAAAAACTGTTTTTT. Translated: CASSQGDADEKLFF.

The chain recombines TRBV4-1 with TRBJ2-2; possible D gene TRBD1, 5 bases. The CDR3 sequence is 13 residues long. The germline V gene encodes CDR1 MGHRA and CDR2 YSYEKL. V was shortened by 4 bases and J by 5 bases, with 8 bases between the two germline ends. The CDR3 protein is CASSLRVTGELFF. The CDR3 DNA reads TGCGCCAGCAGCCTCAGGGTTACCGGGGAGCTGTTTTTT.

The CDR3 spells CAWSVPTEWFSYEQYF. DNA for the CDR3: TGTGCCTGGAGTGTACCCACAGAGTGGTTCTCCTACGAGCAGTACTTC. The J gene is TRBJ2-7, the V gene TRBV30; D is uncertain. The ends were cut back, 0 bases at V and 0 bases at J, with 15 bases in the middle. This CDR3 is built from 16 residues. Germline CDR1 reads GTSNPN; CDR2 reads SVGIG (reference sequence).

The rearrangement uses TRBV9 and TRBJ2-7; 10 bases map to TRBD1. The germline CDR1 and CDR2 sequences are SGDLS and YYNGEE. The CDR3 consists of 14 residues. The V segment lost 3 bases and the J segment 5 bases; nucleotides outside the gene matches: 5. The CDR3 region is CASSATGGWDEQYF. The CDR3 DNA reads as TGTGCCAGCAGCGCGACAGGGGGCTGGGACGAGCAGTACTTC.

The chain carries TRBV5-1 and TRBJ2-1; 12 bases fit TRBD2. The CDR3 is 17 residues long. Germline CDR1 and CDR2: SGHRS and YFSETQ. With 3 bases clipped from V and 10 bases from J, the junction kept 14 bases outside the gene matches. The CDR3 sequence: CASSSQLAGGPFREQFF. CDR3 in DNA: TGCGCCAGCAGCTCCCAACTAGCGGGGGGCCCATTTAGGGAGCAGTTCTTC.

This clone was seen a single time. Other DNA sequences from this sample encode an identical CDR3 as well. The rearrangement joins TRBV6-1 to TRBJ2-5; perhaps TRBD1 as D (5 bases). CDR1 and CDR2 from the germline V gene are MNHNS and SASEGT. The CDR3 is 13 residues long. Trimming removed 4 bases at V and 4 bases at J, with 10 bases between. CDR3 residues: CASSGIRGETQYF. The CDR3 nucleotides read TGTGCCAGCAGTGGTATAAGGGGAGAGACCCAGTACTTC.

The V gene is TRBV11-2, the J gene TRBJ2-5, with a weak D call TRBD1 (5 bases). V was shortened by 6 bases and J by 4 bases, with 18 bases between the two germline ends. The CDR3 totals 15 residues. Germline lookup yields CDR1 SGHAT and CDR2 FQNNGV. For the CDR3, the DNA is TGTGCCAGCAGGCCCGCAGGGCTTGTGGTAGAGACCCAGTACTTC. Translating it yields CASRPAGLVVETQYF. Full variable domain (outside the CDR3, taken from reference TRBV11-2 and TRBJ2-5): EAGVAQSPRYKIIEKRQSVAFWCNPISGHATLYWYQQILGQGPKLLIQFQNNGVVDDSQLPKDRFSAERLKGVDSTLKIQPAKLEDSAVYLCASRPAGLVVETQYFGPGTRLLVL.

The V and J genes are TRBV7-3 and TRBJ2-1, with D perhaps assigned TRBD1 or TRBD2 (5 bases each). V was pared by 0 bases and J by 3 bases, with 6 bases between. Germline V gives CDR1 SGHTA, CDR2 FQGTGA. The CDR3 sequence is 14 residues long. In DNA form, the CDR3 reads TGTGCCAGCAGCTTAACGGGGGACTACAATGAGCAGTTCTTC. It specifies CASSLTGDYNEQFF.

This chain connects TRBV27 to TRBJ2-5; D not certain. With 0 bases removed from V and 5 bases from J, the gap between germline ends came to 7 bases. The CDR3 has 13 amino acids. CDR1 is MNHEY and CDR2 is SMNVEV in the germline V gene (reference sequence). CDR3 protein: CASSLSAIETQYF. The CDR3 DNA is TGTGCCAGCAGTTTATCGGCGATTGAGACCCAGTACTTC.

This chain uses TRBV2 with TRBJ1-6; TRBD1 might be the D (6 bases). The CDR3 sequence is 16 residues long. CDR1 is SNHLY and CDR2 is FYNNEI in the germline V gene. The germline V and J ends were trimmed by 3 bases and 7 bases, with 16 bases remaining between them. The CDR3 DNA reads TGTGCCAGCAGTGAGTGGGGGGGCGCGGAAAATTCACCCCTCCACTTT. Translated: CASSEWGGAENSPLHF.

The chain carries TRBV5-6 and TRBJ2-5; maybe TRBD1 (6 bases). This CDR3 comprises 15 residues. CDR1 is SGHDT and CDR2 is YYEEEE in the germline V gene. Deletions cut 0 bases from V and 0 bases from J, with 9 bases between. The CDR3 loop is CASSLDGGDQETQYF. The CDR3 nucleotides are TGTGCCAGCAGCTTGGATGGGGGCGACCAAGAGACCCAGTACTTC.

V usage is TRBV6-6 and J usage is TRBJ1-5, with D possibly matching TRBD1 (6 bases). The ends were cut back, 4 bases at V and 0 bases at J, with 7 bases in the middle. This CDR3 contains 14 residues. CDR1 and CDR2 (germline): MNHNY, SVGAGI (reference sequence). Here the CDR3 DNA reads TGTGCCAGCAGTTGGGACAATAGCAATCAGCCCCAGCATTTT. It yields the protein CASSWDNSNQPQHF.

The genes are TRBV4-3 and TRBJ1-1; D unclear. This CDR3 region has 15 residues. V was trimmed by 0 bases and J by 10 bases, leaving 18 bases between them. CDR1 and CDR2 (germline): LGHNA, YSLEER. This chain's CDR3 is CASSQDLTLNGAAFF. In nucleotides, the CDR3 is TGCGCCAGCAGCCAAGATCTTACCCTAAACGGCGCAGCTTTCTTT.

In DNA form, the CDR3 reads TGCGCCAGCAGCCATCTCGACAGCGATACTAGCTCTAACTATGGCTACACCTTC. It encodes CASSHLDSDTSSNYGYTF. This chain connects TRBV4-3 to TRBJ1-2, with D tentatively TRBD1 (5 bases). The ends were cut back, 3 bases at V and 0 bases at J, with 20 bases in the middle. This CDR3 is 18 amino acids long. The V gene's germline CDR1 is LGHNA and CDR2 YSLEER.

The V call is TRBV5-5, the J call TRBJ1-5, with 10 positions matching TRBD1. Germline lookup yields CDR1 SGHKS and CDR2 YYEKEE (reference sequence). J lost 6 bases, V lost 5 bases, and 8 bases had no gene match. The CDR3 runs to 15 residues. The CDR3 loop is CASSPDRGLGQPQHF. In DNA form, the CDR3 reads TGTGCCAGCAGTCCTGACAGGGGGCTCGGTCAGCCCCAGCATTTT.